Below, 12 T cell receptor beta chains from the same sample are listed, as sequenced in a study of blood T cell repertoires in COVID-19. TCRdb keeps only in-frame clones here, not all; method: immunoSEQ multiplex PCR. The data show approximately 120,000 clones, about 88% seen once. The material sequenced was peripheral blood. These receptors were taken from a woman of 80 years or more with acute or convalescent COVID-19.

The chain employs TRBV2 and TRBJ1-2; 7 nucleotides align to TRBD1. CDR3 length: 14 amino acids. The germline CDR1 and CDR2 sequences are SNHLY and FYNNEI. After removal of 4 bases from V and 4 bases from J, the junction contained 6 bases not matched to a gene. CDR3 loop: CASSAYTGAYGYTF. The CDR3 DNA follows: TGTGCCAGCAGTGCATACACAGGGGCCTATGGCTACACCTTC.

This chain joins TRBV19 and TRBJ1-6; D gene unclear. Germline values: CDR1 LNHDA, CDR2 SQIVND (reference sequence). The CDR3 covers 15 residues. V lost 5 bases and J lost 4, with 12 bases in between. CDR3 loop: CASSSDKIYNSPLHF. The CDR3 DNA reads as TGTGCCAGTAGTTCAGACAAGATTTATAATTCACCCCTCCACTTT.

This clone was seen just once. This rearrangement joins TRBV11-2 to TRBJ1-1; 9 positions agree with TRBD1. J was trimmed by 6 bases and V by 8 bases; bases with no gene match: 7. There are 13 residues in the CDR3. In germline, CDR1 is SGHAT, CDR2 FQNNGV. The CDR3 reads CASLWTGDAEAFF. The CDR3 DNA follows: TGTGCCAGCCTCTGGACAGGGGATGCTGAAGCTTTCTTT.

In its sample, this clone was seen once. The chain employs TRBV6-4 and TRBJ2-7, with D hard to call. CDR1 and CDR2 from the germline V gene are MRHNA and SNTAGT. The V and J ends lost 6 bases and 0 bases respectively, with 9 bases between them. The CDR3 covers 13 residues. The CDR3 here is CASSLANSYEQYF. As DNA, the CDR3 is TGTGCCAGCAGCCTGGCAAACTCCTACGAGCAGTACTTC.

This clone has just one count. The rearrangement joins TRBV7-9 to TRBJ2-3; TRBD1 might be the D (5 bases). Deletions cut 0 bases from V and 2 bases from J, with 12 bases between. The CDR3 sequence is 16 residues long. CDR1 and CDR2 from the germline V gene are SEHNR and FQNEAQ (reference sequence). The CDR3 nucleotides read TGTGCCAGCAGCTTAGCGGGGCGGCTACTCACAGATACGCAGTATTTT. It yields the protein CASSLAGRLLTDTQYF.

The chain joins TRBV4-2 to TRBJ1-4, with D possibly matching TRBD1 (6 bases). CDR1 and CDR2 from the germline V gene are LGHNA and YNFKEQ. Trimming stripped 0 bases from V and 1 base from J, with 9 bases between. The CDR3 has 16 residues. CDR3 sequence (DNA): TGTGCCAGCAGCCAAGAGGTCAGGGGAACTAATGAAAAACTGTTTTTT. Translated: CASSQEVRGTNEKLFF.

The chain carries TRBV4-1 and TRBJ2-3, with 10 bases matching TRBD2. Per the germline V gene, CDR1 is MGHRA and CDR2 is YSYEKL. This CDR3 is built from 16 residues. The ends lost 1 base at V and 6 bases at J; junction bases unmatched: 7. For the CDR3, the DNA is TGCGCCAGCAGCCAAGCGGATCTAGCGGGAGCGGATACGCAGTATTTT. Amino acid sequence: CASSQADLAGADTQYF.

The CDR3 loop is CASSVALGAGGDNEQFF. The CDR3 region has the DNA TGTGCCAGCAGCGTAGCGCTTGGAGCGGGGGGCGACAATGAGCAGTTCTTC. The chain employs TRBV9 and TRBJ2-1, with 9 bases that match TRBD2. The CDR3 covers 17 residues. From germline, CDR1 is SGDLS and CDR2 YYNGEE. V lost 0 bases and J lost 5; bases outside the gene matches: 9.

The chain carries TRBV29-1 and TRBJ2-7, with D perhaps matching TRBD2 (6 bases). The CDR3 extends over 13 amino acids. V was pared by 6 bases and J by 0 bases, with 12 bases between. Germline V CDR1 and CDR2: SQVTM, ANQGSEA. CDR3 residues: CSVRTTSSYEQYF. CDR3 nucleotides: TGCAGCGTCCGGACTACCAGCTCCTACGAGCAGTACTTC.

V is TRBV28 and J is TRBJ1-1; unclear D gene. The CDR3 consists of 13 residues. Per germline, CDR1 MDHEN and CDR2 SYDVKM. The V end was cut by 2 bases, the J end by 1 base, with 5 bases between. The CDR3 region is CASSLVQNTEAFF. The CDR3 bases are TGTGCCAGCAGTTTAGTCCAGAACACTGAAGCTTTCTTT.

In its sample, this clone was seen a few times. V is TRBV28 and J is TRBJ1-2, with a tentative D call TRBD1 (5 bases). The germline V gene has CDR1 MDHEN and CDR2 SYDVKM. There are 13 residues in the CDR3. Trimming removed 1 base at V and 8 bases at J, with 11 bases between. The CDR3 here is CASSLSGGDGYTF. CDR3 nucleotide sequence: TGTGCCAGCAGTTTATCCGGCGGGGACGGCTACACCTTC.

This clone was detected a few times. The chain recombines TRBV19 with TRBJ2-2; D might be TRBD1 (5 bases). From germline, CDR1 is LNHDA and CDR2 SQIVND (reference sequence). This CDR3 contains 16 residues. The ends were cut back, 5 bases at V and 0 bases at J, with 13 bases in the middle. In DNA form, the CDR3 reads TGTGCCAGTAGTGGGGCATTGGAGACGAACACCGGGGAGCTGTTTTTT. Translation gives CASSGALETNTGELFF.